The 23 T cell receptor beta chains reported below all come from one sample, sequenced in a study of cytomegalovirus exposure and HLA in healthy donors (dated by TCRdb to about 2017). Libraries were built with the immunoSEQ multiplex PCR assay. For the multiplex PCR, a mixture combining 60 forward primers for TCR Vbeta segments and 13 reverse primers for TCR Jbeta segments was used. TCRdb re-hosts the immuneACCESS table, in-frame sequences only. Its copies lack some clones; in the studies checked, an unresolved V gene accounts for under half of them, and the cause for the rest is not known. The sample table shows 120,000 or so clones, and 80% are seen once. Together, the top ten hold 1% of the sample. The sequenced sample was PBMCs. Source of these receptors: a man between 35 and 55 years old in good health and CMV-seronegative.

This chain joins TRBV6-5 and TRBJ2-3, with TRBD2 matching 8 bases. This CDR3 region has 15 residues. V dropped 2 bases and J dropped 3; count of bases not matched to a gene: 4. Germline loops: CDR1 MNHEY, CDR2 SVGAGI. The CDR3 sequence: CASSYGSGETDTQYF. The CDR3, as DNA: TGTGCCAGCAGTTACGGTAGCGGGGAAACAGATACGCAGTATTTT.

The chain carries TRBV4-2 and TRBJ2-5; no clear D gene. The CDR3 totals 15 residues. With 4 bases removed from V and 1 base from J, the gap between germline ends came to 13 bases. Per the germline V gene, CDR1 is LGHNA and CDR2 is YNFKEQ. The CDR3 loop is CASSPEAYFQETQYF. CDR3 coding DNA: TGTGCCAGCAGCCCCGAGGCCTACTTCCAAGAGACCCAGTACTTC.

V and J are TRBV5-1 and TRBJ1-4, with D tentatively TRBD1 (6 bases). Germline V lookup: CDR1 SGHRS, CDR2 YFSETQ. The CDR3 contains 13 residues. Deletions cut 7 bases from V and 1 base from J, with 8 bases between. The CDR3 sequence: CASSGETNEKLFF. Here the CDR3 DNA reads TGCGCCAGCTCAGGGGAAACTAATGAAAAACTGTTTTTT. The whole variable domain, filled in from reference TRBV5-1 and TRBJ1-4, reads KAGVTQTPRYLIKTRGQQVTLSCSPISGHRSVSWYQQTPGQGLQFLFEYFSETQRNKGNFPGRFSGRQFSNSRSEMNVSTLELGDSALYLCASSGETNEKLFFGSGTQLSVL.

CDR3 coding DNA: TGTGCCAGCAGTTTAAGAGGTCGACCCAACTACGAGCAGTACTTC. As protein: CASSLRGRPNYEQYF. This chain joins TRBV28 and TRBJ2-7, with no clear D. Per the germline V gene, CDR1 is MDHEN and CDR2 is SYDVKM. The CDR3 has 15 amino acids. Trimming pared 2 bases from V and 3 bases from J, leaving 14 bases between.

This chain connects TRBV2 to TRBJ2-5; 9 nucleotides agree with TRBD1. The J segment lost 4 bases and the V segment lost 7 bases, leaving 7 bases of the junction unmatched. The CDR3 runs to 14 residues. Germline V lookup: CDR1 SNHLY, CDR2 FYNNEI. The CDR3 coding sequence is TGTGCCAGCATTGGGGACAGGGCTGGAGAGACCCAGTACTTC. It specifies CASIGDRAGETQYF.

This clone came up once. V gene TRBV7-2 combines with J gene TRBJ1-1, with 8 bases lining up with TRBD1. Germline CDR1 SGHTA, CDR2 FQGNSA. The length of the CDR3 is 14 residues. V was clipped by 5 bases and J by 4 bases; unmatched bases: 6. The CDR3 loop is CASSRQGAVTEAFF. CDR3 nucleotides: TGTGCCAGCAGCCGGCAGGGGGCAGTCACTGAAGCTTTCTTT. Looking up the rest from reference TRBV7-2 and TRBJ1-1 gives the full variable domain: GAGVSQSPSNKVTEKGKDVELRCDPISGHTALYWYRQSLGQGLEFLIYFQGNSAPDKSGLPSDRFSAERTGGSVSTLTIQRTQQEDSAVYLCASSRQGAVTEAFFGQGTRLTVV.

The table lists this clone with a few counts. This sequence joins TRBV7-2 and TRBJ2-2; 12 bases line up with TRBD1. V gave up 0 bases and J gave up 4 bases; unmatched junction bases: 12. CDR3 length equals 20 residues. Looked up from germline, CDR1 is SGHTA and CDR2 is FQGNSA. CDR3: CASSLAGTGGPTTSTGELFF. The CDR3 nucleotides are TGTGCCAGCAGCTTAGCCGGGACAGGGGGCCCAACCACCAGCACCGGGGAGCTGTTTTTT. Using reference TRBV7-2 and TRBJ2-2 for the parts outside the CDR3, the full variable domain is GAGVSQSPSNKVTEKGKDVELRCDPISGHTALYWYRQSLGQGLEFLIYFQGNSAPDKSGLPSDRFSAERTGGSVSTLTIQRTQQEDSAVYLCASSLAGTGGPTTSTGELFFGEGSRLTVL.

This clone was observed once. V is TRBV7-8 and J is TRBJ2-2, with D unresolved. This CDR3 comprises 13 residues. The ends were cut back, 1 base at V and 7 bases at J, with 7 bases in the middle. CDR1 and CDR2 from the germline V gene are SGHVS and FQNEAQ. Here the CDR3 DNA reads TGTGCCAGCAGCTTAGACTTCATCGGGGAGCTGTTTTTT. Translated: CASSLDFIGELFF.

The chain carries TRBV9 and TRBJ2-4; TRBD1 might be the D (5 bases). Trimming stripped 0 bases from V and 5 bases from J, with 12 bases between. The CDR3 runs 15 residues. Germline V gives CDR1 SGDLS, CDR2 YYNGEE. CDR3 sequence (DNA): TGTGCCAGCAGCGTAGATGCAGGGTCCGAAAACATTCAGTACTTC. This encodes CASSVDAGSENIQYF. The variable domain in full, completed from reference TRBV9 and TRBJ2-4, reads DSGVTQTPKHLITATGQRVTLRCSPRSGDLSVYWYQQSLDQGLQFLIQYYNGEERAKGNILERFSAQQFPDLHSELNLSSLELGDSALYFCASSVDAGSENIQYFGAGTRLSVL.

The chain combines TRBV2 with TRBJ1-5, with D perhaps TRBD1 (5 bases). Trimming stripped 7 bases from V and 0 bases from J, with 10 bases between. Germline assignment: CDR1 SNHLY and CDR2 FYNNEI. This CDR3 spans 14 amino acids. This CDR3 reads CASTRGNSNQPQHF. DNA of the CDR3: TGTGCCAGCACAAGGGGAAATAGCAATCAGCCCCAGCATTTT.

The chain is built from TRBV6-4 and TRBJ2-3; 11 bases match TRBD2. The V and J ends lost 3 bases and 7 bases, in that order; junction bases with no gene match: 9. Germline lookup yields CDR1 MRHNA and CDR2 SNTAGT. The CDR3 extends over 16 amino acids. CDR3 DNA: TGTGCCAGCAGTGAGACTAGCGGGATGGGGTGGAATACGCAGTATTTT. This gives the protein CASSETSGMGWNTQYF.

The rearrangement joins TRBV2 to TRBJ2-7; D possibly corresponds to TRBD1 (6 bases). V was shortened by 8 bases and J by 0 bases, with 14 bases between the two germline ends. Germline values: CDR1 SNHLY, CDR2 FYNNEI. The CDR3 is made up of 14 amino acids. CDR3 sequence reads: CASRDISSSYEQYF. The DNA for the CDR3 is TGTGCCAGCCGGGACATCTCTTCCTCCTACGAGCAGTACTTC.

This clone was counted once. The chain employs TRBV7-6 and TRBJ2-3; D might be TRBD2 (7 bases). CDR1 and CDR2 from the germline V gene are SGHVS and FNYEAQ. Trimming removed 7 bases at V and 3 bases at J, with 11 bases between. This CDR3 spans 13 amino acids. The CDR3 spells CASKAGQTDTQYF. The CDR3 nucleotides read TGTGCCAGCAAAGCGGGACAAACAGATACGCAGTATTTT.

A few counts support this clone. V usage is TRBV7-8 and J usage is TRBJ1-5; D is uncertain. This CDR3 contains 16 residues. The V gene's germline CDR1 is SGHVS and CDR2 FQNEAQ. V was pared by 0 bases and J by 0 bases, with 9 bases between. The CDR3 DNA follows: TGTGCCAGCAGCTTAGCTCCCCCTAATAGCAATCAGCCCCAGCATTTT. This encodes CASSLAPPNSNQPQHF.

The rearrangement joins TRBV11-2 to TRBJ2-3; 7 nucleotides agree with TRBD2. Germline V lookup: CDR1 SGHAT, CDR2 FQNNGV. The length of the CDR3 is 15 residues. The ends lost 5 bases at V and 0 bases at J; junction bases unmatched: 5. The chain's CDR3 is CASSVSGKSTDTQYF. CDR3 coding DNA: TGTGCCAGCAGCGTCAGCGGGAAAAGCACAGATACGCAGTATTTT.

The chain joins TRBV7-9 to TRBJ2-7; the D gene is possibly TRBD1 (6 bases). There are 13 residues in the CDR3. The V gene lost 8 bases and the J gene lost 3 bases, with 14 bases spanning the gap. Germline CDR1 is SEHNR and CDR2 is FQNEAQ (reference sequence). The CDR3 reads CASERTESYEQYF. CDR3 in DNA: TGTGCCAGCGAACGGACAGAGAGCTACGAGCAGTACTTC.

Concerning this clone: Other DNA sequences of this sample code for an identical CDR3. The chain is built from TRBV5-1 and TRBJ1-1; TRBD1 is a possible D gene (5 bases). Trimming cost V 0 bases and J 2 bases, with 8 bases left between them. Germline CDR1 reads SGHRS; CDR2 reads YFSETQ. The CDR3 runs to 14 residues. In DNA, the CDR3 is TGCGCCAGCAGCTTGGTCGGGGGAAACACTGAAGCTTTCTTT. This codes for CASSLVGGNTEAFF.

The chain uses TRBV30 and TRBJ1-6; D is unresolved. V shed 2 bases and J shed 2 bases, with 13 bases lying between them. Germline V CDR1 and CDR2: GTSNPN, SVGIG (reference sequence). The CDR3 spans 16 residues. The CDR3 loop is CAWSSYLGTYNSPLHF. CDR3 sequence (DNA): TGTGCCTGGAGTTCGTACCTCGGTACCTATAATTCACCCCTCCACTTT. Full variable domain (remainder filled in from reference TRBV30 and TRBJ1-6): SQTIHQWPATLVQPVGSPLSLECTVEGTSNPNLYWYRQAAGRGLQLLFYSVGIGQISSEVPQNLSASRPQDRQFILSSKKLLLSDSGFYLCAWSSYLGTYNSPLHFGNGTRLTVT.

The chain couples TRBV5-1 to TRBJ2-7; 7 bases are a match to TRBD1. Germline CDR1 and CDR2: SGHRS and YFSETQ. Unmatched junction bases numbered 9, after V lost 5 bases and J lost 4 bases. This CDR3 comprises 14 residues. The CDR3 loop is CASRPPGQRYEQYF. As DNA, the CDR3 is TGCGCCAGCAGGCCGCCGGGACAGAGATACGAGCAGTACTTC.

The chain joins TRBV2 to TRBJ2-7; D is possibly TRBD1 (5 bases). CDR1 is SNHLY and CDR2 is FYNNEI in the germline V gene. The CDR3 covers 13 residues. V gave up 6 bases and J gave up 3 bases, with 12 bases separating them. The CDR3 loop reads CASSQTTGYEQYF. CDR3 DNA sequence: TGTGCCAGCAGCCAAACAACAGGCTACGAGCAGTACTTC.

This rearrangement joins TRBV7-9 to TRBJ1-1, with a possible D match to TRBD1 (5 bases). The germline gives CDR1 SEHNR, CDR2 FQNEAQ (reference sequence). The CDR3 length is 15 residues. The ends were cut back, 1 base at V and 1 base at J, with 10 bases in the middle. Written as DNA, the CDR3 is TGTGCCAGCAGCTTAGGGTGGGGGGGGAACACTGAAGCTTTCTTT. It codes for CASSLGWGGNTEAFF.

The V and J genes are TRBV2 and TRBJ2-7; tentatively, D is TRBD2 (6 bases). Germline V gene lookup returns CDR1 SNHLY and CDR2 FYNNEI. This CDR3 is built from 12 residues. V gave up 8 bases and J gave up 0 bases, with 8 bases separating them. The CDR3 region is CASGGLSYEQYF. In nucleotides, the CDR3 is TGTGCCAGCGGAGGGCTCTCCTACGAGCAGTACTTC.

V gene TRBV6-4 combines with J gene TRBJ2-6; 10 nucleotides match TRBD1. Trimming cost V 4 bases and J 2 bases; bases outside gene matches: 5. The CDR3 has 17 amino acids. Germline lookup yields CDR1 MRHNA and CDR2 SNTAGT. Here the CDR3 reads CASSAEGTGAGANVLTF. The CDR3, as DNA: TGTGCCAGCAGTGCGGAGGGGACAGGGGCTGGGGCCAACGTCCTGACTTTC.